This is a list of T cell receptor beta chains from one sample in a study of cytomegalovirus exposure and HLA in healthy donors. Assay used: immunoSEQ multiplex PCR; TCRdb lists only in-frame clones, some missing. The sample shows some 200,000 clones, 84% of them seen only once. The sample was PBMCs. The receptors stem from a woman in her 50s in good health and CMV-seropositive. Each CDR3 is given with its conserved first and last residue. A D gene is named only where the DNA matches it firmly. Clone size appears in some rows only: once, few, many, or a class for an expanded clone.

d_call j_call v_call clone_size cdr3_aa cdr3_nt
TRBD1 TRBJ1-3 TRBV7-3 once CASSAGTGYTIYF TGTGCCAGCAGCGCCGGGACAGGGTACACCATATATTTT
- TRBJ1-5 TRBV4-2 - CASSQDVTGNQPQHF TGTGCCAGCAGCCAAGATGTGACAGGCAATCAGCCCCAGCATTTT
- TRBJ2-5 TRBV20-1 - CSSSFQETQYF TGCAGTTCGAGCTTTCAAGAGACCCAGTACTTC
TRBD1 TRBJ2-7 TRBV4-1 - CASSHRGQGYEQYF TGCGCCAGCAGCCACCGGGGACAGGGGTACGAGCAGTACTTC
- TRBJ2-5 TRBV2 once CASSGNYQETQYF TGTGCCAGCAGTGGCAACTACCAAGAGACCCAGTACTTC
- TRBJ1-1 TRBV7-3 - CASSLSGAMNTEAFF TGTGCCAGCAGCTTATCAGGGGCCATGAACACTGAAGCTTTCTTT
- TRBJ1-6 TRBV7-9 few CASSPAGTESSPLHF TGTGCCAGCAGTCCCGCCGGGACTGAGAGTTCACCCCTCCACTTT
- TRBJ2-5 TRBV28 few CASSLSETQYF TGTGCCAGCAGTTTATCTGAGACCCAGTACTTC
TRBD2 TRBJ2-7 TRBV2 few CATTGTSGIEQYF TGTGCCACCACCGGGACTAGCGGAATAGAGCAGTACTTC
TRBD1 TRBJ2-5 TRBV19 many CASSGQALGETQYF TGTGCCAGTAGCGGACAGGCCCTCGGGGAGACCCAGTACTTC
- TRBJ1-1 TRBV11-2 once CASSPGVGFDTEAFF TGTGCCAGCAGCCCCGGGGTGGGGTTTGACACTGAAGCTTTCTTT
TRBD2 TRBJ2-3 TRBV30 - CAWRLAGGSDTQYF TGTGCCTGGAGACTAGCGGGGGGCTCAGATACGCAGTATTTT
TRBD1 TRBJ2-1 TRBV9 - CASSGHRGYNEQFF TGTGCCAGCAGCGGACACAGGGGATACAATGAGCAGTTCTTC
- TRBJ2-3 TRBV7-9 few CASGTGSDTQYF TGTGCCAGCGGAACAGGGTCAGATACGCAGTATTTT
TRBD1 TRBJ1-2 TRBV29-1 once CSARQGVNYGYTF TGCAGCGCCAGACAGGGAGTCAACTATGGCTACACCTTC
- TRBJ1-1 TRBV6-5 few CASLTGTEAFF TGTGCCAGCCTAACTGGCACTGAAGCTTTCTTT
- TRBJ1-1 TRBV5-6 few CASSFSAGKAFF TGTGCCAGCAGCTTTTCGGCAGGGAAAGCTTTCTTT
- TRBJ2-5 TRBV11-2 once CASSLPGGAKTQYF TGTGCCAGCAGCTTACCGGGGGGCGCAAAGACCCAGTACTTC
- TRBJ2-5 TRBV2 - CATGRGLGETQYF TGTGCCACCGGGCGGGGATTGGGGGAGACCCAGTACTTC
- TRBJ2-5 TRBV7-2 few CASSLARETQYF TGTGCCAGCAGCTTAGCGCGCGAGACCCAGTACTTC
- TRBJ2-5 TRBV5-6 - CASSLEVSSTGETQYF TGTGCCAGCAGCTTGGAGGTCTCCTCTACGGGGGAGACCCAGTACTTC
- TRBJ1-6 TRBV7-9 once CASSLLTTGSNSPLHF TGTGCCAGCAGCCTACTGACGACAGGAAGCAATTCACCCCTCCACTTT
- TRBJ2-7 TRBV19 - CASSPHGGQYEQYF TGTGCCAGTAGTCCTCACGGGGGGCAGTACGAGCAGTACTTC
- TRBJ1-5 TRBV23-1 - CASSLGRINQPQHF TGCGCCAGCAGTCTGGGCAGGATTAATCAGCCCCAGCATTTT
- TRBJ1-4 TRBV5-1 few CASSQTGYEKLFF TGCGCCAGCAGCCAGACAGGTTATGAAAAACTGTTTTTT
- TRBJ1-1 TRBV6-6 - CASSRTGFTEAFF TGTGCCAGCAGCCGTACAGGGTTCACTGAAGCTTTCTTT
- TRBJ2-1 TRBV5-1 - CASSPQGLSSYNEQFF TGCGCCAGCAGCCCACAGGGTTTGAGCTCCTACAATGAGCAGTTCTTC
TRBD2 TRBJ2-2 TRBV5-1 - CASSPSDSGGTGELFF TGCGCCAGCAGCCCCAGTGACAGCGGGGGGACCGGGGAGCTGTTTTTT
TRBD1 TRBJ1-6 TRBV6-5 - CASSQGQGYSPLHF TGTGCCAGCAGCCAGGGACAGGGGTACTCACCCCTCCACTTT
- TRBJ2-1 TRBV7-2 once CASSLSRAGGSYNEQFF TGTGCCAGCAGCTTAAGTAGGGCCGGGGGCTCCTACAATGAGCAGTTCTTC
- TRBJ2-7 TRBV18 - CASSPTGTDYYEQYF TGTGCCAGCTCACCTACCGGGACGGACTACTACGAGCAGTACTTC
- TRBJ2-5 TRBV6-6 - CASRSIQETQYF TGTGCCAGCAGGAGTATTCAAGAGACCCAGTACTTC
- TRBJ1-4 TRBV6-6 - CASSYIGGAGEKLFF TGTGCCAGCAGTTACATTGGGGGTGCGGGGGAAAAACTGTTTTTT
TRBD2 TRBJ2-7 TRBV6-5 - CASSTGLAHEQYF TGTGCCAGCAGTACGGGACTAGCCCACGAGCAGTACTTC
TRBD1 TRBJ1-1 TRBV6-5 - CASSPDRGDTEAFF TGTGCCAGCAGTCCGGACAGGGGCGACACTGAAGCTTTCTTT
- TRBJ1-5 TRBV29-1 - CSVLYCPLRINQPQHF TGCAGCGTTCTGTACTGTCCGTTACGTATCAATCAGCCCCAGCATTTT
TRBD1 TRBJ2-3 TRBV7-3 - CATIQQGSDTQYF TGTGCCACCATTCAACAGGGGTCAGATACGCAGTATTTT
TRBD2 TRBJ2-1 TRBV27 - CASSSPRSSGEQFF TGTGCCAGCAGTTCCCCCCGATCTAGCGGTGAGCAGTTCTTC